The present entry profiles one TCR beta chain with its context. The target antigen is unknown. Only in-frame clones appear in the TCRdb table, and some are missing; sequencing was by immunoSEQ multiplex PCR. In the table there are 20,000 to 25,000 clones, around 80% of which are singletons. The entry originates in a study of graft-versus-host responses after intestinal transplantation. Study-level findings and limits: Subjects displaying graft-donor T cell macrochimerism possessed elevated graft-versus-host to host-versus-graft clonal ratios inside allografts.

The CDR3 spans 13 residues. Trimming removed 0 bases at V and 8 bases at J, with 10 bases between. Germline assignment: CDR1 MNHNY and CDR2 SVGAGI (reference sequence). This sequence joins TRBV6-6 and TRBJ1-2; D not certain. This specimen was unstimulated CD8+ T cells sorted from spleen or lymph node cells, taken before transplant. The sequence derives from a human donor who was the organ donor for an intestinal transplant. The CDR3 sequence is CASSYSAGAGYTF. CDR3 in DNA: TGTGCCAGCAGTTACTCTGCAGGAGCAGGCTACACCTTC.